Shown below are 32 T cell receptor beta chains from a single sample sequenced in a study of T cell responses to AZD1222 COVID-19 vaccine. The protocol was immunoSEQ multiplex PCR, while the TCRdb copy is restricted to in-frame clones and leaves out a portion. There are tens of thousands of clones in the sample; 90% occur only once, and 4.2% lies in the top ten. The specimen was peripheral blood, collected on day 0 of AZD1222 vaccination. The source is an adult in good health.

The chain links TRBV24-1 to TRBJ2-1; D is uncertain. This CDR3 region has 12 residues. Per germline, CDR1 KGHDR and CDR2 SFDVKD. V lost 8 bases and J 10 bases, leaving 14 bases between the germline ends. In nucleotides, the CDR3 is TGTGCCACCAAAACTAACCAAGGGGAGCAGTTCTTC. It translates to CATKTNQGEQFF.

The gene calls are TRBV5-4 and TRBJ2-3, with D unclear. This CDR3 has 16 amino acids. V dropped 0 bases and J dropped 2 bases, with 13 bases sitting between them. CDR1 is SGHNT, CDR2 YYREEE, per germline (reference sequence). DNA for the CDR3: TGTGCCAGCAGCTTGGGAAGGCAGAGAGACACAGATACGCAGTATTTT. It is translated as CASSLGRQRDTDTQYF. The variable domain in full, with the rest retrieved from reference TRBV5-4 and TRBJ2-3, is ETGVTQSPTHLIKTRGQQVTLRCSSQSGHNTVSWYQQALGQGPQFIFQYYREEENGRGNFPPRFSGLQFPNYSSELNVNALELDDSALYLCASSLGRQRDTDTQYFGPGTRLTVL.

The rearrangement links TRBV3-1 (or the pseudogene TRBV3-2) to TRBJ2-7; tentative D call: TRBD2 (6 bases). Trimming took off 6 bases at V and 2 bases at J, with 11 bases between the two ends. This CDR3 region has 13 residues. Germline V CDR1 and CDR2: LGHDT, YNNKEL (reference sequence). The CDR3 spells CASSRGYPYEQYF. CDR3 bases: TGTGCCAGCAGTCGGGGGTATCCCTACGAGCAGTACTTC.

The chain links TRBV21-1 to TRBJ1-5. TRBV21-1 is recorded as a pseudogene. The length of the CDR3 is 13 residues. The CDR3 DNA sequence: TGTGCCGCGCTCCCGGGGGGAGATCAGCCCCAGCATTTT. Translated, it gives CAALPGGDQPQHF.

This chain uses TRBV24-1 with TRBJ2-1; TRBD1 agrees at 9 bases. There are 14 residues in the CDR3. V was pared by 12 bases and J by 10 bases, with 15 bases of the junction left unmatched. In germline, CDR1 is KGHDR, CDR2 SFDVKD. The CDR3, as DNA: TGTGCCTCTGGGACAGGGAATTGGGCGAGCGAGCAGTTCTTC. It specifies CASGTGNWASEQFF.

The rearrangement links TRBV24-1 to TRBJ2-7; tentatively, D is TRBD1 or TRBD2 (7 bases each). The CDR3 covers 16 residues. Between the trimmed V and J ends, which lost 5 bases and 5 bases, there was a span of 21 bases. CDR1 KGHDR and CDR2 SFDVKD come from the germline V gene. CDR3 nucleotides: TGTGCCACCAGTGGCAGCCGACAGGGAGGGGAGCACGAGCAGTACTTC. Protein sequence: CATSGSRQGGEHEQYF.

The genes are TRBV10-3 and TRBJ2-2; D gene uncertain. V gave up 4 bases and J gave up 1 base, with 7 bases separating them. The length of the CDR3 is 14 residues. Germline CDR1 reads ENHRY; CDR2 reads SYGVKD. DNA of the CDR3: TGTGCCATCAGTGGTAGAGGGAACACCGGGGAGCTGTTTTTT. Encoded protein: CAISGRGNTGELFF.

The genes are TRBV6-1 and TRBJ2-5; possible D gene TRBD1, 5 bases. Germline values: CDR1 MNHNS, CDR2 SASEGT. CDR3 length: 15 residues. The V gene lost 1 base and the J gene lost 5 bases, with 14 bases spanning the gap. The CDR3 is CASSEGAQGQETQYF. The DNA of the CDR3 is TGTGCCAGCAGTGAAGGCGCTCAGGGTCAGGAGACCCAGTACTTC.

Written as DNA, the CDR3 is TGCGCCAGCAGCTTGGTGGGATTGGGGGCTTACACTGAAGCTTTCTTT. Translation: CASSLVGLGAYTEAFF. V gene TRBV5-1 combines with J gene TRBJ1-1, with D perhaps matching TRBD1 (6 bases). Trimming cost V 0 bases and J 3 bases, with 15 bases left between them. This CDR3 has 16 amino acids. CDR1 is SGHRS and CDR2 is YFSETQ in the germline V gene.

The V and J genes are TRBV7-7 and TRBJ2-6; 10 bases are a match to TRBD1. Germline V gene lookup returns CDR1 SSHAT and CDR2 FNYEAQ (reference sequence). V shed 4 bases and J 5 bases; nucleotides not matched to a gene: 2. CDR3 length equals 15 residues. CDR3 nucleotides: TGTGCCAGCAGCTGGGGACAGGGGAGGGCCAACGTCCTGACTTTC. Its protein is CASSWGQGRANVLTF.

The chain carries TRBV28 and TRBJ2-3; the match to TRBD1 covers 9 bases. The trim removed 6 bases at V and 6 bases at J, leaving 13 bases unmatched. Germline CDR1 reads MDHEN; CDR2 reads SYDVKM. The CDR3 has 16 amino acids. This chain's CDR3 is CASSPGQGTVTDTQYF. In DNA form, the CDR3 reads TGTGCCAGCAGCCCAGGACAGGGGACCGTAACGGATACGCAGTATTTT.

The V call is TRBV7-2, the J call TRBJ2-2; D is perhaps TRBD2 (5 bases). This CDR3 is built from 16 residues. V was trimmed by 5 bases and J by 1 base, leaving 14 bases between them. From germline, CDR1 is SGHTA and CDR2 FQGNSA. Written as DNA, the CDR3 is TGTGCCAGCAGCCAACGCCAACTAGGGAACACCGGGGAGCTGTTTTTT. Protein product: CASSQRQLGNTGELFF.

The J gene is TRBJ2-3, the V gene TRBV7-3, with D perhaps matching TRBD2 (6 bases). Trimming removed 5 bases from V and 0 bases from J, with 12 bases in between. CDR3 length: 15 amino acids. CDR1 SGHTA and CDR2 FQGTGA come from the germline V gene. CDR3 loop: CASSRERTSTDTQYF. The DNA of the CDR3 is TGTGCCAGCAGCCGGGAGCGGACTAGCACAGATACGCAGTATTTT.

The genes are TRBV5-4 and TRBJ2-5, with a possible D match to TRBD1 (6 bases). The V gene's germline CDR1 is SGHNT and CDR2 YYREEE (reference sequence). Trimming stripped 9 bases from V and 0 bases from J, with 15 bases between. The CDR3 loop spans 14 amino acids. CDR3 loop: CATQTGWNQETQYF. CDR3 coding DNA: TGTGCCACCCAGACAGGTTGGAACCAAGAGACCCAGTACTTC.

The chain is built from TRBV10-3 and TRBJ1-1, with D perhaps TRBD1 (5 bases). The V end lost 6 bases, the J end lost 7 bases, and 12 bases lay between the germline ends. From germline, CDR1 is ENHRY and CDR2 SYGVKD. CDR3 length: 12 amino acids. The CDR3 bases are TGTGCCATCAGAGGGGACGGCTTTGAAGCTTTCTTT. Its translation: CAIRGDGFEAFF.

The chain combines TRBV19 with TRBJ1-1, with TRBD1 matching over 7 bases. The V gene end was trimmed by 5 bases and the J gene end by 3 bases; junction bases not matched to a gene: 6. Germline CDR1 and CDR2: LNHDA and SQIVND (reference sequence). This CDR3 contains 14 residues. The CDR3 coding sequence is TGTGCCAGTAGTGTACGACAGGGTTACACTGAAGCTTTCTTT. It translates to CASSVRQGYTEAFF.

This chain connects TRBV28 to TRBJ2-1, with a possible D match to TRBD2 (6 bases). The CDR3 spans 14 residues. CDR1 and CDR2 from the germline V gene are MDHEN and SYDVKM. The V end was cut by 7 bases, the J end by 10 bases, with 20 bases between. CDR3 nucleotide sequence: TGTGCCAGCATTCCAGCGGGCGGCACCCAGGAGCAGTTCTTC. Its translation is CASIPAGGTQEQFF.

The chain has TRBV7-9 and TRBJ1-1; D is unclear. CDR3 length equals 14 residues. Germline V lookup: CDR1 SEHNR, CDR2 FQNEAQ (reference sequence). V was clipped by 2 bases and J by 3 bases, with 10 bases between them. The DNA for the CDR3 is TGTGCCAGCAGCTTAAATCAGGCGGACACTGAAGCTTTCTTT. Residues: CASSLNQADTEAFF.

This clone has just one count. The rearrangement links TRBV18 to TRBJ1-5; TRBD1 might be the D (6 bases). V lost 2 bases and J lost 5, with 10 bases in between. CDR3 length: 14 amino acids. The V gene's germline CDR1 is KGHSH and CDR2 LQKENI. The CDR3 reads CASSPIKGDQPQHF. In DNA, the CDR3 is TGTGCCAGCTCACCAATCAAGGGGGATCAGCCCCAGCATTTT.

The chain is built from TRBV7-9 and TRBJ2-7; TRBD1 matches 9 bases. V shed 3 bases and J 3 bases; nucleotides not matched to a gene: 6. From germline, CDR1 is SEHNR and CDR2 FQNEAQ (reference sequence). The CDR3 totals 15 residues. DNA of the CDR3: TGTGCCAGCAGCTTGGGGACAGGGAGCTTCTACGAGCAGTACTTC. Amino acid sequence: CASSLGTGSFYEQYF.

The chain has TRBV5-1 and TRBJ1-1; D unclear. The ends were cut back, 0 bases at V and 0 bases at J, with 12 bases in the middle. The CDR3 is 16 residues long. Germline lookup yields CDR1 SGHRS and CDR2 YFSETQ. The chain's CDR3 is CASSLGLDGLNTEAFF. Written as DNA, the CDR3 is TGCGCCAGCAGCTTGGGGCTGGACGGATTGAACACTGAAGCTTTCTTT.

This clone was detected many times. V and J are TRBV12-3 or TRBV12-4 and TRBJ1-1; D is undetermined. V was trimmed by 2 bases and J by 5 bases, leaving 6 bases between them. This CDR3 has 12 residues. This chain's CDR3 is CASSLIGTEAFF. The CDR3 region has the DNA TGTGCCAGCAGTTTAATAGGAACTGAAGCTTTCTTT.

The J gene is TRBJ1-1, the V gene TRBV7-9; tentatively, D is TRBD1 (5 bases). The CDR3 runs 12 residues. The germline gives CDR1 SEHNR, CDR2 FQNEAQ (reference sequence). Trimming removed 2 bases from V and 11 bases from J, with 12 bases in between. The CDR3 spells CASSLPVSGAFF. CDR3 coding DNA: TGTGCCAGCAGCTTACCGGTTTCAGGGGCTTTCTTT.

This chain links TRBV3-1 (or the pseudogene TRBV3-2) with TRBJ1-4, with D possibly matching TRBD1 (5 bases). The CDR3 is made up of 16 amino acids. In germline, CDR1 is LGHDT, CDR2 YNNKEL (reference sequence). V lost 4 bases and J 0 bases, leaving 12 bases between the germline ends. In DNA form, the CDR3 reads TGTGCCAGCAGCCTAAGGGGCAGCCCAACTAATGAAAAACTGTTTTTT. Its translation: CASSLRGSPTNEKLFF.

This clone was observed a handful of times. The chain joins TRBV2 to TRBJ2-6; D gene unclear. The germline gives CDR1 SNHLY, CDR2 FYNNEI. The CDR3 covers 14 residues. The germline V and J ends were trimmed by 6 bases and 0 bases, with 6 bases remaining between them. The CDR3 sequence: CASRGNSGANVLTF. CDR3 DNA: TGTGCCAGCAGGGGTAACTCTGGGGCCAACGTCCTGACTTTC.

The CDR3 reads CASSLTGGSYEQYF. The CDR3 nucleotides are TGTGCCAGCAGCTTAACGGGAGGGTCCTACGAGCAGTACTTC. The chain carries TRBV11-3 and TRBJ2-7; 8 bases line up with TRBD2. Per germline, CDR1 SGHNT and CDR2 YENEEA. The junction had 1 base not matched to a gene; V was cut back by 2 bases and J by 1 base. The CDR3 loop spans 14 amino acids.

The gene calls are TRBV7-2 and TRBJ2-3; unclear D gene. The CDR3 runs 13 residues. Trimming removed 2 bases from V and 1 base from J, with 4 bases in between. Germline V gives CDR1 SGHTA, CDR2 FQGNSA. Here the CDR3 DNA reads TGTGCCAGCAGCTTATGGGGCACAGATACGCAGTATTTT. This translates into CASSLWGTDTQYF.

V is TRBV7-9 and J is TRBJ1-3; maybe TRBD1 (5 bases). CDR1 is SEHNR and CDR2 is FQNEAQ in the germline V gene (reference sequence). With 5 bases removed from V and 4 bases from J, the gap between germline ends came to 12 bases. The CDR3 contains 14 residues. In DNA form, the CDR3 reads TGTGCCAGCAGCCCCGGGACGGCCGGAAACACCATATATTTT. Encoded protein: CASSPGTAGNTIYF. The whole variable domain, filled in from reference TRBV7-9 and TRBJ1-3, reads DTGVSQNPRHKITKRGQNVTFRCDPISEHNRLYWYRQTLGQGPEFLTYFQNEAQLEKSRLLSDRFSAERPKGSFSTLEIQRTEQGDSAMYLCASSPGTAGNTIYFGEGSWLTVV.

The DNA of the CDR3 is TGTGCCAGCAGTTTGACAGCGTCTGATGAAAAACTGTTTTTT. This sequence encodes CASSLTASDEKLFF. This chain joins TRBV6-5 and TRBJ1-4; D is possibly TRBD1 (5 bases). V dropped 4 bases and J dropped 6 bases, with 12 bases sitting between them. CDR1 is MNHEY and CDR2 is SVGAGI in the germline V gene. This CDR3 has 14 amino acids.

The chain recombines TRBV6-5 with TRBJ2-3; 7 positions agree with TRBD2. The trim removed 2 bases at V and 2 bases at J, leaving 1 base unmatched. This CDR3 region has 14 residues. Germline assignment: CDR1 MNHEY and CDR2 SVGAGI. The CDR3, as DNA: TGTGCCAGCAGTTACGCGGGGGTCACAGATACGCAGTATTTT. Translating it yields CASSYAGVTDTQYF.

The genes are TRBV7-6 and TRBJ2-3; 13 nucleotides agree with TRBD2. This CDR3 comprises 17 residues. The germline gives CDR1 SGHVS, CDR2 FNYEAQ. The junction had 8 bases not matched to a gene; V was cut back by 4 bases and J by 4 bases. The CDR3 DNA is TGTGCCAGCAGCTCGAAGCACGGACTAGCGGGAGCAGATACGCAGTATTTT. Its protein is CASSSKHGLAGADTQYF.

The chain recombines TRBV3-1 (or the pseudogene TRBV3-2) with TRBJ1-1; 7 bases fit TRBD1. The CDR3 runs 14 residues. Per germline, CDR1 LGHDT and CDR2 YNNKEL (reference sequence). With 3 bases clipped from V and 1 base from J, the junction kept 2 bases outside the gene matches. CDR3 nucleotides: TGTGCCAGCAGCCACAGGACAGGGAACACTGAAGCTTTCTTT. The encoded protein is CASSHRTGNTEAFF.